These T cell receptor beta chains were read from a single sample in a study of blood T cell repertoires in COVID-19. Repertoires were generated with immunoSEQ multiplex PCR, while TCRdb's copy carries only in-frame clones and drops some. The data contain about 140,000 clones, approximately 89% of them singletons. The sample was peripheral blood. These receptors were taken from a human donor in a cohort sampled during active COVID-19. Each CDR3 is given with its conserved first and last residue. Fields, in order: D gene, clone size, J gene, V gene, CDR3 DNA, CDR3 protein. A D gene is named only where the DNA matches it firmly. Only some rows state a clone size, as once, few, many or a class for expanded clones.

d_gene: .; abundance: once; j_gene: TRBJ2-3; v_gene: TRBV18; CDR3nt: TGTGCCAGCTCACCAGGGCAATGGAGGGGAGATACGCAGTATTTT; CDR3aa: CASSPGQWRGDTQYF
d_gene: TRBD2; abundance: .; j_gene: TRBJ2-3; v_gene: TRBV9; CDR3nt: TGTGCCAGCAGCGTAATCAGCGGGGGCCCAGATACGCAGTATTTT; CDR3aa: CASSVISGGPDTQYF
d_gene: .; abundance: .; j_gene: TRBJ2-5; v_gene: TRBV6-4; CDR3nt: TGTGCCAGCGAGGGACACGCCTTGAGAGAGACCCAGTACTTC; CDR3aa: CASEGHALRETQYF
d_gene: .; abundance: .; j_gene: TRBJ2-7; v_gene: TRBV9; CDR3nt: TGTGCCAGCAGCGTAGCCGGGGGTAGGTCCTACGAGCAGTACTTC; CDR3aa: CASSVAGGRSYEQYF
d_gene: .; abundance: .; j_gene: TRBJ1-6; v_gene: TRBV21-1; CDR3nt: TGTGCCAGCAAAAAAGGTGTAGGGGGCATTTCACCCCTCCACTTT; CDR3aa: CASKKGVGGISPLHF
d_gene: TRBD1; abundance: .; j_gene: TRBJ1-4; v_gene: TRBV5-1; CDR3nt: TGCGCCAGCAGCTTCGATACAGGGGGCGATAATGAAAAACTGTTTTTT; CDR3aa: CASSFDTGGDNEKLFF
d_gene: TRBD1; abundance: .; j_gene: TRBJ1-1; v_gene: TRBV6-7; CDR3nt: TGTGCCAGCAGTTACTGGGACAGGGGGCAAGGCACTGAAGCTTTCTTT; CDR3aa: CASSYWDRGQGTEAFF
d_gene: .; abundance: .; j_gene: TRBJ2-5; v_gene: TRBV9; CDR3nt: TGTGCCAGCTCACGATCCGGGGGTGGAGTAGGAGAGACCCAGTACTTC; CDR3aa: CASSRSGGGVGETQYF
d_gene: .; abundance: .; j_gene: TRBJ1-2; v_gene: TRBV7-2; CDR3nt: TGTGCCAGCAGCTTTCAGGGGAGAAACTATGGCTACACCTTC; CDR3aa: CASSFQGRNYGYTF
d_gene: TRBD1; abundance: .; j_gene: TRBJ2-7; v_gene: TRBV30; CDR3nt: TGTGCCTGGAGTGTTGGAGGGACAGGGTTGTACGAGCAGTACTTC; CDR3aa: CAWSVGGTGLYEQYF
d_gene: .; abundance: many; j_gene: TRBJ1-6; v_gene: TRBV18; CDR3nt: TGTGCCAGCTCACCGGAGGGTAATTCACCCCTCCACTTT; CDR3aa: CASSPEGNSPLHF
d_gene: TRBD1; abundance: .; j_gene: TRBJ2-5; v_gene: TRBV19; CDR3nt: TGTGCCAGTAGTTCGGGACAGCAAGAGACCCAGTACTTC; CDR3aa: CASSSGQQETQYF
d_gene: TRBD1; abundance: once; j_gene: TRBJ1-2; v_gene: TRBV6-2/TRBV6-3; CDR3nt: TGTGCCAGCAGTTTCGGGACAGACTATGGCTACACCTTC; CDR3aa: CASSFGTDYGYTF
d_gene: TRBD1; abundance: .; j_gene: TRBJ2-5; v_gene: TRBV29-1; CDR3nt: TGCAGCGTAGGTCGGACAGGGGATGTTAGAGAGACCCAGTACTTC; CDR3aa: CSVGRTGDVRETQYF
d_gene: TRBD1; abundance: .; j_gene: TRBJ2-7; v_gene: TRBV7-6; CDR3nt: TGTGCCAGCAGCTTAGGACAGGGGAACTTCTACGAGCAGTACTTC; CDR3aa: CASSLGQGNFYEQYF
d_gene: .; abundance: .; j_gene: TRBJ2-2; v_gene: TRBV7-9; CDR3nt: TGTGCCAGCAGCCCAACGAACACCGGGGAGCTGTTTTTT; CDR3aa: CASSPTNTGELFF
d_gene: .; abundance: .; j_gene: TRBJ2-5; v_gene: TRBV20-1; CDR3nt: TGCAGTGCTAGTAGCCACTCTCAAGAGACCCAGTACTTC; CDR3aa: CSASSHSQETQYF
d_gene: TRBD1; abundance: few; j_gene: TRBJ1-1; v_gene: TRBV19; CDR3nt: TGTGCCAGTAGTATAACCCCTTTACAGGGGGCGGGACAAGCTTTCTTT; CDR3aa: CASSITPLQGAGQAFF
d_gene: TRBD1; abundance: .; j_gene: TRBJ1-4; v_gene: TRBV5-5; CDR3nt: TGTGCCAGCAGCTTTTTACTTAGACAGGGGGCGGAAAAACTGTTTTTT; CDR3aa: CASSFLLRQGAEKLFF
d_gene: .; abundance: .; j_gene: TRBJ2-1; v_gene: TRBV11-2; CDR3nt: TGTGCCAGCAGCTTAGCGGGGGGCAACAATGAGCAGTTCTTC; CDR3aa: CASSLAGGNNEQFF
d_gene: TRBD2; abundance: once; j_gene: TRBJ2-1; v_gene: TRBV9; CDR3nt: TGTGCCAGCAGCGTCATGGGGCTAGCGGAGTACAATGAGCAGTTCTTC; CDR3aa: CASSVMGLAEYNEQFF
d_gene: .; abundance: once; j_gene: TRBJ2-3; v_gene: TRBV5-1; CDR3nt: TGCGCCAGCAGAGCAACAGCAGATACGCAGTATTTT; CDR3aa: CASRATADTQYF
d_gene: .; abundance: .; j_gene: TRBJ2-6; v_gene: TRBV5-1; CDR3nt: TGCGCCAGCAGCCCAAGGGGTTCCGGGGCCAACGTCCTGACTTTC; CDR3aa: CASSPRGSGANVLTF
d_gene: .; abundance: .; j_gene: TRBJ1-3; v_gene: TRBV7-6; CDR3nt: TGTGCCAGCAGCTTAGCATGGGGCCTACTCTCTGGAAACACCATATATTTT; CDR3aa: CASSLAWGLLSGNTIYF
d_gene: .; abundance: .; j_gene: TRBJ1-5; v_gene: TRBV18; CDR3nt: TGTGCCAGCTCACCAGGGGGACTCTATAGCAATCAGCCCCAGCATTTT; CDR3aa: CASSPGGLYSNQPQHF
d_gene: .; abundance: .; j_gene: TRBJ1-2; v_gene: TRBV11-2; CDR3nt: TGTGCCAGCAGCCCGGGTCCTAACTATGGCTACACCTTC; CDR3aa: CASSPGPNYGYTF
d_gene: TRBD1; abundance: .; j_gene: TRBJ2-5; v_gene: TRBV7-9; CDR3nt: TGTGCCAGCAGCCCCGGACAGGGGAGTATGGAGACCCAGTACTTC; CDR3aa: CASSPGQGSMETQYF
d_gene: TRBD2; abundance: .; j_gene: TRBJ2-7; v_gene: TRBV27; CDR3nt: TGTGCCAGCAAAGGACTAGCGGGGGGAAACGGGTCCTACGAGCAGTACTTC; CDR3aa: CASKGLAGGNGSYEQYF
d_gene: TRBD1; abundance: .; j_gene: TRBJ2-3; v_gene: TRBV5-5; CDR3nt: TGTGCCAGCAGCTTGGGGCGACAGGGATGGGATACGCAGTATTTT; CDR3aa: CASSLGRQGWDTQYF
d_gene: .; abundance: .; j_gene: TRBJ2-1; v_gene: TRBV5-6; CDR3nt: TGTGCCAGCAGCACGATCCAGGGTATCACCTACAATGAGCAGTTCTTC; CDR3aa: CASSTIQGITYNEQFF
d_gene: .; abundance: .; j_gene: TRBJ1-5; v_gene: TRBV19; CDR3nt: TGTGCCAGTAGCCCTACAGGGCAGCATCAGCCCCAGCATTTT; CDR3aa: CASSPTGQHQPQHF